The 20 T cell receptor beta chains listed next were all sequenced from one sample in a study of Graves' ophthalmopathy and Graves' hyperthyroidism. Researchers took RNA transcripts and amplified TCR beta CDR3 regions from them. Amplification began with first-round RT-PCR using HTBI primers, then second-round multiplex PCR was performed. MiXCR, applied by TCRdb to the multiplex PCR reads, yields one record per CDR3 protein. Here the sample spans fewer than 400,000 distinct CDR3 sequences, 15% to 20% being singletons. Sequencing was done on a sample of peripheral blood. The receptors derive from a woman under 30 with Graves' ophthalmopathy.

This clonotype was recorded many times. The chain joins TRBV11-2 to TRBJ2-7; D is ambiguous. V was cut by 2 bases and J by 3 bases, with 17 bases left in between. The germline V gene has CDR1 SGHAT and CDR2 FQNNGV. The CDR3 is made up of 16 amino acids. CDR3 amino acids: CASSLHRPVGIYEQYF. The CDR3 DNA is TGTGCCAGCAGCTTACATAGGCCCGTGGGGATCTACGAGCAGTACTTC.

This clonotype was recorded only once. The CDR3 region is CASSQDHGTGELFF. Written as DNA, the CDR3 is TGTGCCAGCAGCCAAGACCACGGCACCGGGGAGCTGTTTTTT. The chain combines TRBV14 with TRBJ2-2; D is unclear. Trimming pared 0 bases from V and 4 bases from J, leaving 6 bases between. CDR1 is SGHDN, CDR2 FVKESK, per germline. This CDR3 spans 14 amino acids. Using reference TRBV14 and TRBJ2-2 for the parts outside the CDR3, the full variable domain is EAGVTQFPSHSVIEKGQTVTLRCDPISGHDNLYWYRRVMGKEIKFLLHFVKESKQDESGMPNNRFLAERTGGTYSTLKVQPAELEDSGVYFCASSQDHGTGELFFGEGSRLTVL.

There are many counts of this clonotype. The CDR3 DNA sequence: TGTGCCAGCAGTTTAATAAGGGTTTCAAGCAATCAGCCCCAGCATTTT. This codes for CASSLIRVSSNQPQHF. This chain connects TRBV6-5 to TRBJ1-5; D unclear. Trimming took 4 bases from V and 1 from J, leaving 14 bases between them. CDR1 and CDR2 from the germline V gene are MNHEY and SVGAGI. The CDR3 runs 16 residues.

This clonotype was seen repeatedly, ten times or more. J is TRBJ2-1 and V is TRBV6-2 or TRBV6-3, with D tentatively TRBD1 or TRBD2 (5 bases each). V was cut by 6 bases and J by 0 bases, with 9 bases left in between. The CDR3 totals 14 residues. Germline-derived CDR1 and CDR2 are MNHEY and SVGEGT. The CDR3 spells CASRGRGSYNEQFF. The CDR3 DNA reads TGTGCCAGCAGGGGACGAGGCTCCTACAATGAGCAGTTCTTC.

The rearrangement uses TRBV2 and TRBJ2-2, with no clear D. Germline values: CDR1 SNHLY, CDR2 FYNNEI. The CDR3 contains 15 residues. V was trimmed by 3 bases and J by 4 bases, leaving 12 bases between them. CDR3 coding DNA: TGTGCCAGCAGTGAGGGGTTTAGTGGCACCGGGGAGCTGTTTTTT. Translating it yields CASSEGFSGTGELFF.

This clonotype has ten or more counts. This chain links TRBV6-1 with TRBJ1-5; D is undetermined. Germline CDR1 reads MNHNS; CDR2 reads SASEGT. Trimming took 5 bases from V and 0 from J, leaving 5 bases between them. This CDR3 region has 13 residues. The CDR3 sequence is CASSPISNQPQHF. The CDR3 nucleotides are TGTGCCAGCAGTCCTATTAGCAATCAGCCCCAGCATTTT.

This clonotype was recorded at least ten times. This sequence joins TRBV30 and TRBJ2-7, with no clear D. The CDR3 contains 13 residues. V was clipped by 4 bases and J by 2 bases, with 12 bases between them. Germline V lookup: CDR1 GTSNPN, CDR2 SVGIG (reference sequence). CDR3 amino acids: CAWTTQGPYEQYF. CDR3 DNA: TGTGCCTGGACTACTCAAGGACCCTACGAGCAGTACTTC.

This clonotype has a count of ten or more. The V and J genes are TRBV28 and TRBJ2-5, with a weak D call TRBD1 (6 bases). Germline CDR1 reads MDHEN; CDR2 reads SYDVKM. Trimming cost V 8 bases and J 2 bases, with 12 bases left between them. CDR3 length: 13 residues. The CDR3 coding sequence is TGTGCCAGCTGGGGGCCGGTACAAGAGACCCAGTACTTC. This encodes CASWGPVQETQYF.

This clonotype was observed many times. The gene calls are TRBV6-2 or TRBV6-3 and TRBJ1-1; 7 bases align to TRBD1. The V and J ends lost 5 bases and 3 bases, in that order; junction bases with no gene match: 15. CDR1 and CDR2 (germline): MNHEY, SVGEGT. This CDR3 spans 17 amino acids. The CDR3 here is CASSHATGLVRDTEAFF. CDR3 sequence (DNA): TGTGCCAGCAGTCACGCGACAGGGTTAGTGAGGGACACTGAAGCTTTCTTT.

There are many counts of this clonotype. CDR3 residues: CASRGAGYGYTF. The CDR3 DNA reads as TGTGCCAGCAGGGGGGCCGGGTACGGCTACACCTTC. V is TRBV28 and J is TRBJ1-2; a possible D gene is TRBD1 (6 bases). The CDR3 loop spans 12 amino acids. V was shortened by 6 bases and J by 8 bases, with 13 bases between the two germline ends. The germline CDR1 and CDR2 sequences are MDHEN and SYDVKM.

There are many counts of this clonotype. The gene calls are TRBV6-5 and TRBJ2-3; D remains ambiguous. Trimming cost V 2 bases and J 6 bases, with 9 bases left between them. The CDR3 totals 13 residues. Per the germline V gene, CDR1 is MNHEY and CDR2 is SVGAGI. The CDR3 sequence: CASSYGKSDTQYF. The CDR3 coding sequence is TGTGCCAGCAGTTACGGGAAGAGTGATACGCAGTATTTT.

This clonotype has ten or more counts. The V gene is TRBV28, the J gene TRBJ1-2; D is ambiguous. This CDR3 region has 16 residues. The V and J ends lost 0 bases and 11 bases respectively, with 22 bases between them. Per germline, CDR1 MDHEN and CDR2 SYDVKM. The CDR3 sequence is CASSLCKEEGNTEYTF. CDR3 DNA sequence: TGTGCCAGCAGTTTATGTAAGGAGGAAGGTAACACGGAATACACCTTC.

This clonotype was found many times. The rearrangement links TRBV12-3 or TRBV12-4 to TRBJ2-6, with a tentative D call TRBD1 (6 bases). The CDR3 consists of 14 residues. Trimming shortened V by 3 bases and J by 8 bases, and 11 bases separated the two germline ends. The CDR3 coding sequence is TGTGCCAGCAGTTTCAAGCAGGGGTCCAACGTCCTGACTTTC. Encoded protein: CASSFKQGSNVLTF.

This clonotype has at least ten counts. The genes are TRBV28 and TRBJ2-7, with D perhaps being TRBD1 or TRBD2 (5 bases each). This CDR3 comprises 16 residues. Germline CDR1 is MDHEN and CDR2 is SYDVKM. V lost 4 bases to trimming and J lost 0 bases, with 16 bases between them. CDR3 coding DNA: TGTGCCAGCAGTTCCCTTGGGGGTACGGTCTCCTACGAGCAGTACTTC. Translated: CASSSLGGTVSYEQYF.

In its sample, this clonotype was seen many times. V usage is TRBV7-8 and J usage is TRBJ1-5; possibly TRBD1 for D (5 bases). Trimming pared 4 bases from V and 3 bases from J, leaving 13 bases between. This CDR3 contains 15 residues. CDR1 is SGHVS and CDR2 is FQNEAQ in the germline V gene. The CDR3 DNA reads as TGTGCCAGCAGCTCAAGACCAGGGTTCAATCAGCCCCAGCATTTT. This gives the protein CASSSRPGFNQPQHF.

This clonotype showed up many times. In nucleotides, the CDR3 is TGTGCCTGGAGTCACAGGGGGCTAGGTCAGCCCCAGCATTTT. It codes for CAWSHRGLGQPQHF. This chain connects TRBV30 to TRBJ1-5, with TRBD1 identical over 9 bases. CDR3 length equals 14 residues. The J segment lost 6 bases and the V segment lost 2 bases, leaving 5 bases of the junction unmatched. Germline V gives CDR1 GTSNPN, CDR2 SVGIG (reference sequence).

This clonotype was recorded many times. The chain recombines TRBV12-3 or TRBV12-4 with TRBJ2-4; D may match TRBD1 or TRBD2 (6 bases each). This CDR3 contains 15 residues. V lost 7 bases and J lost 3, with 16 bases in between. This CDR3 is CASTLWGAGKNIQYF. The CDR3 DNA follows: TGTGCCAGCACCTTGTGGGGGGCAGGCAAAAACATTCAGTACTTC.

This clonotype has a count of ten or more. The chain recombines TRBV5-1 with TRBJ1-2; 7 positions match TRBD1. The CDR3 sequence is 15 residues long. The V gene end was trimmed by 4 bases and the J gene end by 3 bases; junction bases not matched to a gene: 9. The germline V gene encodes CDR1 SGHRS and CDR2 YFSETQ. The CDR3 region has the DNA TGCGCCAGCAGCCCGAGACAGGGAGGGGACTATGGCTACACCTTC. This gives the protein CASSPRQGGDYGYTF.

This clonotype was detected ten times or more. This sequence joins TRBV7-9 and TRBJ2-5; TRBD1 aligns across 7 bases. The CDR3 loop spans 13 amino acids. Germline V gene lookup returns CDR1 SEHNR and CDR2 FQNEAQ (reference sequence). J was trimmed by 5 bases and V by 4 bases; bases with no gene match: 4. The CDR3 DNA reads TGTGCCAGCAGCTCAAGGGGGCCTGAGACCCAGTACTTC. Protein: CASSSRGPETQYF.

This clonotype was seen ten or more times. V gene TRBV6-2 or TRBV6-3 combines with J gene TRBJ2-7; D is undetermined. Per germline, CDR1 MNHEY and CDR2 SVGEGT. The CDR3 is 14 residues long. V was clipped by 5 bases and J by 3 bases, with 14 bases between them. The CDR3 spells CASSLTTEFYEQYF. The CDR3 region has the DNA TGTGCCAGCAGTCTTACTACAGAGTTCTACGAGCAGTACTTC.